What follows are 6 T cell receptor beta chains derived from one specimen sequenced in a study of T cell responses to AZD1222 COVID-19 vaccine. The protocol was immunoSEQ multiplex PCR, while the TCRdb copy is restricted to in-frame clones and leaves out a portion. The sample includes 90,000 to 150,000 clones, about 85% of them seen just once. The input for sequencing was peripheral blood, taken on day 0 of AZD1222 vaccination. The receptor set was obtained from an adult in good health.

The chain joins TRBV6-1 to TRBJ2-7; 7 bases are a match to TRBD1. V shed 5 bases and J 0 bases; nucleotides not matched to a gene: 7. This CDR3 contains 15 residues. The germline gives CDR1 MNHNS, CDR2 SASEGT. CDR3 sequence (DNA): TGTGCCAGCAGTTTTGGACAGGCGCCCTCCTACGAGCAGTACTTC. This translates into CASSFGQAPSYEQYF.

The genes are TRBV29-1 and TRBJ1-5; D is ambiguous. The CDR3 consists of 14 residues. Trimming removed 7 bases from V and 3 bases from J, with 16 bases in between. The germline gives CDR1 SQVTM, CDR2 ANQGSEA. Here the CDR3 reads CSARVGGDNQPQHF. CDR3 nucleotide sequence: TGCAGCGCCCGGGTGGGCGGTGACAATCAGCCCCAGCATTTT.

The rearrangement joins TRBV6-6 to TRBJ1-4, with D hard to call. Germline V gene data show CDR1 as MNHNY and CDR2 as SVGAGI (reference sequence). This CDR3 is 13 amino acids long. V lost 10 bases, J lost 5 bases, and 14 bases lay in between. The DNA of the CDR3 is TGTGCCACATCACTGGTGGGGAATGAAAAACTGTTTTTT. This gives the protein CATSLVGNEKLFF.

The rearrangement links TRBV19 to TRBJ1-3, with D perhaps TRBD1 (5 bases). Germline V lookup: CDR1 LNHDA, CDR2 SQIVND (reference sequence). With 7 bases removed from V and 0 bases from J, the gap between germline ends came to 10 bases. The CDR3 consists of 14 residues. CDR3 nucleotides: TGTGCCAGTAACGAGGGGAACTCTGGAAACACCATATATTTT. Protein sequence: CASNEGNSGNTIYF.

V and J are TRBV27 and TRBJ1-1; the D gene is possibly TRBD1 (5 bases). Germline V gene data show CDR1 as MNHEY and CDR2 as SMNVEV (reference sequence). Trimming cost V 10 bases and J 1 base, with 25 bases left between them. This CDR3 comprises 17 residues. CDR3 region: CATRGRSSGTRNTEAFF. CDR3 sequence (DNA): TGTGCCACCCGAGGGCGCTCCTCAGGGACCCGGAACACTGAAGCTTTCTTT.

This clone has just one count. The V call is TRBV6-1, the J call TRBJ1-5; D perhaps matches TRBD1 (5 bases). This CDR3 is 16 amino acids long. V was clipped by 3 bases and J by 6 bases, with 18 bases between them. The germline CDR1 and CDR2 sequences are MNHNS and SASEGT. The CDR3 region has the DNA TGTGCCAGCAGTGAGGGGGGGTGGCAGGGCTCTCAGCCCCAGCATTTT. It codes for CASSEGGWQGSQPQHF.